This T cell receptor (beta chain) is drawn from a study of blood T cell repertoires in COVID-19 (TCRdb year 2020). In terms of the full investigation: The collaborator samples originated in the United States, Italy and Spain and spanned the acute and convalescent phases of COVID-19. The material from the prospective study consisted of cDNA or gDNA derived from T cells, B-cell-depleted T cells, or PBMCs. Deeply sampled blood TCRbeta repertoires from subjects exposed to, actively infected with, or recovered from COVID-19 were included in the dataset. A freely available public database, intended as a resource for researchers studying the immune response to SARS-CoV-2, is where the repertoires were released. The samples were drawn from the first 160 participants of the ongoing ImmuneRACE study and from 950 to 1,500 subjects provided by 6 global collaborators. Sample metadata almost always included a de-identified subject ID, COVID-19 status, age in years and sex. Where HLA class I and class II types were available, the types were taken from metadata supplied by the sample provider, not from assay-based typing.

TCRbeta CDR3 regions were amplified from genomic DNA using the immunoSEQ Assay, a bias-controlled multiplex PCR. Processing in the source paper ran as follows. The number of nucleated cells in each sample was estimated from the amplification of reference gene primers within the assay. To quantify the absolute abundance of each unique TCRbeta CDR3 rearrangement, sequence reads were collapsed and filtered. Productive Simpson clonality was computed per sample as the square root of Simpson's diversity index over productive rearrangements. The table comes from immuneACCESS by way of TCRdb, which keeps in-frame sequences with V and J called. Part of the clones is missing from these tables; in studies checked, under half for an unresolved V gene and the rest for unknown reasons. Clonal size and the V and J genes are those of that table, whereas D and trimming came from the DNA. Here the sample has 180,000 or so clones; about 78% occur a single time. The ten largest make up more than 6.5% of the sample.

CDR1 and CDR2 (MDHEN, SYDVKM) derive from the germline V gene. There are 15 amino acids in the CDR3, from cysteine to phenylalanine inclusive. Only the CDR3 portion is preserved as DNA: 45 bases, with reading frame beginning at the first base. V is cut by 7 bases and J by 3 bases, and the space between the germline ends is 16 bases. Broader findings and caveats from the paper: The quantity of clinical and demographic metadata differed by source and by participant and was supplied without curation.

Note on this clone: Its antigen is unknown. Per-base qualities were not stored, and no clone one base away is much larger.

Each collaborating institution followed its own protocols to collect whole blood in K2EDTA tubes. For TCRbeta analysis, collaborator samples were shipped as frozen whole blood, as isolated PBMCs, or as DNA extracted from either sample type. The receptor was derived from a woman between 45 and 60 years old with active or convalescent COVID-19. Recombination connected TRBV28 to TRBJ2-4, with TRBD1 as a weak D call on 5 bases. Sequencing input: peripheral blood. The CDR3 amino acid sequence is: CASTTQGFGKNIQYF. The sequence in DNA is TGTGCCAGCACCACCCAGGGATTTGGCAAAAACATTCAGTACTTC.